This is a list of T cell receptor beta chains from one sample in a study of PD-1 blockade in classical Hodgkin lymphoma. TCRdb's table, derived via immunoSEQ multiplex PCR, lists solely in-frame clones and lacks some. The table includes about 35,000 clones, 90% detected once. The input for sequencing was CD4+ T cells from blood, taken at baseline. These TCRs come from a human donor with classical Hodgkin lymphoma. CDR3s include the opening cysteine and the closing phenylalanine or tryptophan. Fields, in order: D gene, V gene, J gene, clone size, CDR3 protein, CDR3 DNA. D genes are given only for firm matches. Clone sizes are given selectively: once, few, many, or a class where the clone is expanded.

.	TRBV21-1	TRBJ1-1	.	CAPHGTPNTEAFF	TGTGCCCCGCACGGGACACCGAACACTGAAGCTTTCTTT
TRBD1	TRBV10-1	TRBJ2-7	.	CASSDGKKGAPGEQYF	TGCGCCAGCAGTGACGGGAAAAAGGGGGCGCCGGGCGAGCAGTACTTC
TRBD2	TRBV28	TRBJ2-1	.	CASGGGIFNEQFF	TGTGCCAGCGGGGGGGGAATTTTCAATGAGCAGTTCTTC
.	TRBV5-1	TRBJ2-5	.	CASSFSPGRAQETQYF	TGCGCCAGCAGCTTTTCCCCAGGTCGGGCTCAAGAGACCCAGTACTTC
.	TRBV10-2	TRBJ1-1	once	CASSERSGDTEAFF	TGCGCCAGCAGTGAGAGATCCGGGGACACTGAAGCTTTCTTT
TRBD2	TRBV14	TRBJ2-3	.	CASSQEGLLAVRHTDTQYF	TGTGCCAGCAGCCAAGAAGGTCTACTAGCGGTTCGCCACACAGATACGCAGTATTTT
.	TRBV7-9	TRBJ2-7	.	CASSFPAAGQYF	TGTGCCAGCAGCTTCCCCGCGGCAGGGCAATACTTC
.	TRBV5-1	TRBJ2-7	few	CASSLAQGPYEQYF	TGCGCCAGCAGCTTGGCTCAGGGCCCCTACGAGCAGTACTTC
TRBD1	TRBV5-1	TRBJ2-2	.	CASSPGGLDTGELFF	TGCGCCAGCAGCCCAGGGGGCTTGGACACCGGGGAGCTGTTTTTT
.	TRBV7-9	TRBJ2-1	.	CASSLARGSGEYNEQFF	TGTGCCAGCAGCTTAGCACGGGGTAGCGGAGAATACAATGAGCAGTTCTTC
.	TRBV10-3	TRBJ2-3	.	CAISEGQGRADTQYF	TGTGCCATCAGTGAGGGGCAGGGTAGGGCAGATACGCAGTATTTT
.	TRBV27	TRBJ1-2	.	CATSRGGTNDYGYTF	TGTGCCACCTCTCGAGGAGGGACAAACGATTATGGCTACACCTTC
.	TRBV5-1	TRBJ2-2	.	CASSLDARNTGELFF	TGCGCCAGCAGCTTGGATGCAAGGAACACCGGGGAGCTGTTTTTT
TRBD2	TRBV7-6	TRBJ2-3	.	CASSLRGLAGSDTQYF	TGTGCCAGCAGCTTAAGAGGGCTAGCGGGATCAGATACGCAGTATTTT
.	TRBV5-1	TRBJ1-2	.	CASRLTGDYGYTF	TGCGCCAGCAGACTGACTGGGGACTATGGCTACACCTTC
.	TRBV30	TRBJ2-7	.	CALDEQYF	TGTGCCTTGGACGAGCAGTACTTC
.	TRBV2	TRBJ1-2	.	CASRQTPYGYTF	TGTGCCAGCAGACAGACTCCCTATGGCTACACCTTC
.	TRBV11-2	TRBJ2-2	.	CASRVIGRAGELFF	TGTGCCAGCCGGGTAATAGGGAGAGCCGGGGAGCTGTTTTTT
TRBD2	TRBV5-4	TRBJ2-7	.	CASSFKREGREQYF	TGTGCCAGCAGCTTTAAGAGGGAGGGGCGGGAGCAGTACTTC
TRBD1	TRBV5-1	TRBJ2-7	.	CASSGQGYEQYF	TGCGCCAGCAGCGGACAGGGCTACGAGCAGTACTTC
.	TRBV18	TRBJ2-3	.	CASSPLASTDTQYF	TGTGCCAGCTCACCACTCGCGAGCACAGATACGCAGTATTTT
TRBD2	TRBV11-2	TRBJ2-1	few	CASSSQGLAGDEQFF	TGTGCCAGCAGCTCCCAAGGACTAGCGGGAGATGAGCAGTTCTTC
.	TRBV6-1	TRBJ2-3	.	CASSEAQITDTQYF	TGTGCCAGCAGTGAAGCCCAGATCACAGATACGCAGTATTTT
TRBD1	TRBV5-1	TRBJ2-1	.	CASSLVPGTGANNEQFF	TGCGCCAGCAGCTTGGTACCCGGGACAGGGGCCAACAATGAGCAGTTCTTC
.	TRBV7-3	TRBJ2-5	once	CASSLDSTPQETQYF	TGTGCCAGCAGCTTAGACAGTACTCCCCAAGAGACCCAGTACTTC
.	TRBV5-6	TRBJ1-4	.	CASSLGLKAAGEKLFF	TGTGCCAGCAGCTTGGGCTTGAAGGCTGCGGGTGAAAAACTGTTTTTT
TRBD1	TRBV19	TRBJ1-2	.	CASSTPGDRGLGGYTF	TGTGCCAGTAGTACCCCCGGGGACAGGGGTCTTGGTGGCTACACCTTC
.	TRBV2	TRBJ1-2	few	CASSDSGAYGYTF	TGTGCCAGCAGTGACTCAGGGGCCTATGGCTACACCTTC
TRBD1	TRBV30	TRBJ1-2	once	CAWSARQGANYGYTF	TGTGCCTGGAGTGCTAGACAGGGGGCAAACTATGGCTACACCTTC
.	TRBV7-9	TRBJ2-3	.	CASSLGEIRGDTQYF	TGTGCCAGCAGCTTGGGGGAGATACGGGGGGATACGCAGTATTTT
.	TRBV28	TRBJ1-1	.	CAVTRPGINTEAFF	TGTGCCGTCACAAGACCCGGGATAAACACTGAAGCTTTCTTT
TRBD2	TRBV5-4	TRBJ2-6	.	CAGGGASGANVLTF	TGTGCCGGGGGGGGAGCATCTGGGGCCAACGTCCTGACTTTC
.	TRBV4-2	TRBJ1-1	.	CASSQQGRVNTEAFF	TGTGCCAGCAGCCAACAGGGTAGAGTCAACACTGAAGCTTTCTTT
TRBD2	TRBV6-5	TRBJ2-1	.	CASSWGLAGAGEQFF	TGTGCCAGCAGTTGGGGACTAGCGGGAGCTGGTGAGCAGTTCTTC
.	TRBV11-2	TRBJ1-1	.	CASSSSSGGYGEAFF	TGTGCCAGCAGCTCTTCTTCGGGAGGCTATGGTGAAGCTTTCTTT
.	TRBV5-4	TRBJ2-7	once	CASSLEGYEQYF	TGTGCCAGCAGCTTGGAGGGCTACGAGCAGTACTTC
TRBD1	TRBV30	TRBJ2-5	.	CAWSRQGQETQYF	TGTGCCTGGAGTCGACAGGGGCAAGAGACCCAGTACTTC
.	TRBV2	TRBJ2-4	.	CASSGLRQLAKNIQYF	TGTGCCAGCAGTGGACTAAGGCAGTTAGCCAAAAACATTCAGTACTTC
TRBD1	TRBV29-1	TRBJ2-6	.	CSVIDRVLSGANVLTF	TGCAGCGTCATAGACAGGGTTCTTTCTGGGGCCAACGTCCTGACTTTC
.	TRBV5-1	TRBJ1-3	.	CASSFNGPRSGNTIYF	TGCGCCAGCAGCTTCAACGGGCCCCGCTCTGGAAACACCATATATTTT
TRBD1	TRBV11-1	TRBJ2-7	.	CASSPRQGGSLRYEQYF	TGTGCCAGCAGCCCCAGACAGGGGGGGTCTCTTCGGTACGAGCAGTACTTC
.	TRBV9	TRBJ2-7	.	CASSVGGRRQRHEQYF	TGTGCCAGCAGCGTAGGAGGAAGGCGACAGCGGCACGAGCAGTACTTC
.	TRBV30	TRBJ1-2	.	CAWSNTQYYGYTF	TGTGCCTGGAGTAATACTCAGTACTATGGCTACACCTTC
.	TRBV2	TRBJ2-7	.	CASSLQASYEQYF	TGTGCCAGCAGCCTTCAGGCTTCCTACGAGCAGTACTTC
.	TRBV5-1	TRBJ2-1	.	CASSLAGTRNEQFF	TGCGCCAGCAGCTTGGCGGGGACCAGAAATGAGCAGTTCTTC
TRBD2	TRBV5-1	TRBJ2-1	.	CASSYLSGGDYEQFF	TGCGCCAGCAGTTATCTTAGCGGGGGCGATTATGAGCAGTTCTTC
.	TRBV20-1	TRBJ2-1	.	CSASLPPEQFF	TGCAGTGCTAGTCTACCTCCCGAGCAGTTCTTC
.	TRBV6-4	TRBJ2-1	.	CASSDWAGNNEQFF	TGTGCCAGCAGTGACTGGGCGGGAAACAATGAGCAGTTCTTC
.	TRBV30	TRBJ1-1	.	CAWSGSANRDTEAFF	TGTGCCTGGAGTGGCTCAGCAAACAGGGACACTGAAGCTTTCTTT
TRBD1	TRBV9	TRBJ1-1	.	CASSASPGTGGKAFF	TGTGCCAGCAGCGCAAGCCCCGGGACAGGGGGGAAAGCTTTCTTT
TRBD1	TRBV18	TRBJ2-3	.	CASSPRTGRTDTQYF	TGTGCCAGCTCGCCCAGGACAGGCCGCACAGATACGCAGTATTTT
.	TRBV7-8	TRBJ2-1	.	CASSLVTLRENEQFF	TGTGCCAGCAGCCTAGTTACACTTAGGGAGAATGAGCAGTTCTTC
TRBD1	TRBV2	TRBJ2-7	.	CASIGTGGLAYEQYF	TGTGCCAGCATTGGAACAGGGGGCTTAGCCTACGAGCAGTACTTC